This T cell receptor (beta chain) appears in the sequencing data of a study of identical twins. TCRdb re-called the 5' RACE reads with MiXCR, one entry per CDR3 protein. Among fewer than 900,000 distinct CDR3 sequences listed, 21% were seen once. The CDR3 has 14 residues. CDR1 is MGHDK and CDR2 is SYGVNS in the germline V gene. V shed 1 base and J shed 8 bases, with 12 bases lying between them. This sample also belongs to another study, concerning T cells expressing NK-cell markers.

The chain uses TRBV25-1 and TRBJ2-1; D gene ambiguous. Sequences were obtained from PBMCs. The origin of this receptor is a woman aged 18-29 years in good health. CDR3 sequence: CASSESGGWHEQFF. As DNA, the CDR3 is TGTGCCAGCAGTGAATCGGGCGGCTGGCATGAGCAGTTCTTC. Combining the CDR3 with reference TRBV25-1 and TRBJ2-1 gives the whole variable domain EADIYQTPRYLVIGTGKKITLECSQTMGHDKMYWYQQDPGMELHLIHYSYGVNSTEKGDLSSESTVSRIRTEHFPLTLESARPSHTSQYLCASSESGGWHEQFFGPGTRLTVL.